This is a list of T cell receptor beta chains from one sample in a study of T-cell reconstitution after alpha-beta-depleted transplantation in children. One entry per CDR3 protein results from TCRdb running MiXCR on the PCR reads. The sample has roughly 170,000 distinct CDR3 sequences; approximately 6.8% are singletons. The sequencing used PBMCs from the stem cell graft donor, collected from the stem cell graft. Receptor source: a human donor who donated a stem cell graft to a child with Wiskott-Aldrich syndrome. The CDR3 runs from the conserved cysteine through the conserved F or W. The D gene is left open where the match is weak. Where a row states a size, it is once, few, many or the class of an expanded clone; other rows omit it.

V gene: TRBV24-1
D gene: TRBD2
J gene: TRBJ2-3
clone size: many
CDR3 DNA: TGTGCCACCAGTCCTACTAGCGGGAGCACAGATACGCAGTATTTT
CDR3 protein: CATSPTSGSTDTQYF

V gene: TRBV7-6
D gene: TRBD2
J gene: TRBJ2-5
clone size: many
CDR3 DNA: TGTGCCAGCAGCTTAGATGGTGGCGGGGGGCAACAAGAGACCCAGTACTTC
CDR3 protein: CASSLDGGGGQQETQYF

V gene: TRBV6-5
D gene: TRBD1
J gene: TRBJ2-1
clone size: many
CDR3 DNA: TGTGCCAGCAGTTACTCAGTCACAGGGGGACTTTCTTTAGAGCAGTTCTTC
CDR3 protein: CASSYSVTGGLSLEQFF

V gene: TRBV7-2
D gene: TRBD2
J gene: TRBJ2-1
clone size: many
CDR3 DNA: TGTGCCAGCAGCTTAGAGGGTAGCGGGAGCAGTGAGCAGTTCTTC
CDR3 protein: CASSLEGSGSSEQFF

V gene: TRBV7-9
D gene: NA
J gene: TRBJ2-1
clone size: NA
CDR3 DNA: TGTGCCAGCAGCCCCGGGCTCCACTGCGAGCAGTTCTTC
CDR3 protein: CASSPGLHCEQFF

V gene: TRBV7-8
D gene: NA
J gene: TRBJ2-7
clone size: few
CDR3 DNA: TGTGCCAGCAGCCCAACACATCTCTTAGCGCCTCCGAGGGACGAGCAGTACTTC
CDR3 protein: CASSPTHLLAPPRDEQYF

V gene: TRBV7-2
D gene: TRBD2
J gene: TRBJ2-7
clone size: few
CDR3 DNA: TGTGCCAGCAGCCCGTGGATGGGGGGGAACCACGAGCAGTACTTC
CDR3 protein: CASSPWMGGNHEQYF

V gene: TRBV15
D gene: NA
J gene: TRBJ1-4
clone size: many
CDR3 DNA: TGTGCCACCAGCTTGTGGCAGACCCAAAATGAAAAACTGTTTTTT
CDR3 protein: CATSLWQTQNEKLFF

V gene: TRBV10-3
D gene: NA
J gene: TRBJ2-7
clone size: NA
CDR3 DNA: TGTGCCATCATGGCAGGGGTCGATGGGTCCTACGAGCAGTACTTC
CDR3 protein: CAIMAGVDGSYEQYF

V gene: TRBV12-3/TRBV12-4
D gene: NA
J gene: TRBJ2-1
clone size: many
CDR3 DNA: TGTGCCAGCACCGAACTAGATCCTAACTACAATGAGCAGTTCTTC
CDR3 protein: CASTELDPNYNEQFF

V gene: TRBV20-1
D gene: NA
J gene: TRBJ2-4
clone size: many
CDR3 DNA: TGCAGTGCTTCCAAAAACATTCAGTACTTC
CDR3 protein: CSASKNIQYF

V gene: TRBV20-1
D gene: TRBD2
J gene: TRBJ2-7
clone size: many
CDR3 DNA: TGCAGTGCTAGAGCGGGTGGGAGGGCCGACGAGCAGTACTTC
CDR3 protein: CSARAGGRADEQYF

V gene: TRBV12-3/TRBV12-4
D gene: NA
J gene: TRBJ2-2
clone size: many
CDR3 DNA: TGTGCCAGCAGTTTGCTTCGGGCAGGGAGAACCGGGGAGCTGTTTTTT
CDR3 protein: CASSLLRAGRTGELFF

V gene: TRBV6-5
D gene: TRBD2
J gene: TRBJ2-3
clone size: many
CDR3 DNA: TGTGCCAGCAGTTACATTTCGGGAGGGGGAGGAGATACGCAGTATTTT
CDR3 protein: CASSYISGGGGDTQYF

V gene: TRBV14
D gene: NA
J gene: TRBJ1-6
clone size: NA
CDR3 DNA: TGTGCCAGCAGCCCGGGACTGTATAATTCACCCCTCCACTTT
CDR3 protein: CASSPGLYNSPLHF

V gene: TRBV29-1
D gene: NA
J gene: TRBJ2-7
clone size: many
CDR3 DNA: TGCAGCGTTACCACCACAGGGTACGAGCAGTACTTC
CDR3 protein: CSVTTTGYEQYF

V gene: TRBV3-1
D gene: NA
J gene: TRBJ1-6
clone size: many
CDR3 DNA: TGTGCCAGCAGCCCGGACAGTTTGACGAATTCACCCCTCCACTTT
CDR3 protein: CASSPDSLTNSPLHF

V gene: TRBV6-5
D gene: NA
J gene: TRBJ2-3
clone size: many
CDR3 DNA: TGTGCCAGCAGCTTCTCCGGAAGGGGGGGGGCCTTATCAGATACGCAGTATTTT
CDR3 protein: CASSFSGRGGALSDTQYF

V gene: TRBV5-1
D gene: NA
J gene: TRBJ2-7
clone size: many
CDR3 DNA: TGCGCCAGCAGCTGGGGAGGCGACTGGACCTACGAGCAGTACTTC
CDR3 protein: CASSWGGDWTYEQYF

V gene: TRBV20-1
D gene: TRBD1
J gene: TRBJ2-1
clone size: few
CDR3 DNA: TGCAGTGCTAGAAGCCGACCGGGACAGGGGTCCTACAATGAGCAGTTCTTC
CDR3 protein: CSARSRPGQGSYNEQFF

V gene: TRBV7-9
D gene: NA
J gene: TRBJ2-1
clone size: many
CDR3 DNA: TGTGCCAGCAGCCTAATCCCCAGGGGGGGCAATGAGCAGTTCTTC
CDR3 protein: CASSLIPRGGNEQFF

V gene: TRBV12-3/TRBV12-4
D gene: NA
J gene: TRBJ2-1
clone size: many
CDR3 DNA: TGTGCCAGCAGTTCCCCGAGGACGGGATACTACAATGAGCAGTTCTTC
CDR3 protein: CASSSPRTGYYNEQFF

V gene: TRBV27
D gene: NA
J gene: TRBJ2-7
clone size: many
CDR3 DNA: TGTGCCAGCACAAGGTTCCCCTCCTCCTACGAGCAGTACTTC
CDR3 protein: CASTRFPSSYEQYF

V gene: TRBV2
D gene: TRBD2
J gene: TRBJ2-2
clone size: NA
CDR3 DNA: TGTGCCTTCAGTCCTCTGGGACTAGCGGGAGGACTCACCGGGGAGCTGTTTTTT
CDR3 protein: CAFSPLGLAGGLTGELFF

V gene: TRBV20-1
D gene: NA
J gene: TRBJ1-1
clone size: few
CDR3 DNA: TGCAGTGCTAGAGAATGGGGCAACACTGAAGCTTTCTTT
CDR3 protein: CSAREWGNTEAFF

V gene: TRBV3-1
D gene: NA
J gene: TRBJ1-1
clone size: few
CDR3 DNA: TGTGCCAGCAGCCAAGCCGAACAAGACTTCCCTGAAGCTTTCTTT
CDR3 protein: CASSQAEQDFPEAFF

V gene: TRBV20-1
D gene: TRBD1
J gene: TRBJ2-3
clone size: many
CDR3 DNA: TGCAGTGCTAGACGGACAGGACGGATGAAAGATACGCAGTATTTT
CDR3 protein: CSARRTGRMKDTQYF

V gene: TRBV5-6
D gene: NA
J gene: TRBJ2-6
clone size: few
CDR3 DNA: TGTGCCAGCAGCCCCCTCAAATCGGGAGACTCTGGGGCCAACGTCCTGACTTTC
CDR3 protein: CASSPLKSGDSGANVLTF

V gene: TRBV6-2/TRBV6-3
D gene: NA
J gene: TRBJ1-6
clone size: NA
CDR3 DNA: TGTGCCAGCATCAACGGTTTGGGGGACCAAAGTAGCTCCTATAATTCACCCCTCCACTTT
CDR3 protein: CASINGLGDQSSSYNSPLHF

V gene: TRBV5-5
D gene: NA
J gene: TRBJ2-3
clone size: few
CDR3 DNA: TGTGCCAGCAGCCGGGGGCTTAGGGAGGGGGGGACAGATACGCAGTATTTT
CDR3 protein: CASSRGLREGGTDTQYF

V gene: TRBV28
D gene: NA
J gene: TRBJ1-2
clone size: many
CDR3 DNA: TGTGCCAGCAGACCCGACAGGATCATGCACTTC
CDR3 protein: CASRPDRIMHF

V gene: TRBV7-2
D gene: NA
J gene: TRBJ2-2
clone size: few
CDR3 DNA: TGTGCCAGCAGCTACTCAGGGATCACCGGGGAGCTGTTTTTT
CDR3 protein: CASSYSGITGELFF

V gene: TRBV5-1
D gene: TRBD2
J gene: TRBJ2-3
clone size: many
CDR3 DNA: TGCGCCAGCAGCTTGCAGACCGGACTAGCGGGAGGGCCCGCGCGATCGGATACGCAGTATTTT
CDR3 protein: CASSLQTGLAGGPARSDTQYF

V gene: TRBV27
D gene: NA
J gene: TRBJ2-7
clone size: many
CDR3 DNA: TGTGCCAGCGGATTTACGAGAACCTACGAGCAGTACTTC
CDR3 protein: CASGFTRTYEQYF

V gene: TRBV20-1
D gene: TRBD1
J gene: TRBJ1-5
clone size: NA
CDR3 DNA: TGCAGTGCTAGTCTAGGGGGCAGGCAGCCCCAGCATTTT
CDR3 protein: CSASLGGRQPQHF

V gene: TRBV18
D gene: TRBD1
J gene: TRBJ2-7
clone size: NA
CDR3 DNA: TGTGCCAGCTCACCGCAACAGGGGGCAGGCTACGAGCAGTACTTC
CDR3 protein: CASSPQQGAGYEQYF

V gene: TRBV6-5
D gene: TRBD2
J gene: TRBJ2-7
clone size: many
CDR3 DNA: TGTGCCAGCAGTTACTCGACTAGCGGGGGGGCCGTATCTTTTTACGAGCAGTACTTC
CDR3 protein: CASSYSTSGGAVSFYEQYF

V gene: TRBV7-8
D gene: NA
J gene: TRBJ2-3
clone size: many
CDR3 DNA: TGTGCCAGCAGCTTCATTCCCGGTTCAGATACGCAGTATTTT
CDR3 protein: CASSFIPGSDTQYF

V gene: TRBV5-1
D gene: NA
J gene: TRBJ2-6
clone size: few
CDR3 DNA: TGCGCCAGCAGCATTGGTCCCAGGGTCAGGTCTGGGGCCAACGTCCTGACTTTC
CDR3 protein: CASSIGPRVRSGANVLTF

V gene: TRBV12-3/TRBV12-4
D gene: NA
J gene: TRBJ1-1
clone size: many
CDR3 DNA: TGTGCCAGCAGTTTAGCGCTTGGGGGGGCTGAAGCTTTCTTT
CDR3 protein: CASSLALGGAEAFF

V gene: TRBV2
D gene: NA
J gene: TRBJ1-1
clone size: many
CDR3 DNA: TGTGCCAGTAAAATCGGACGTTTTCGCGATGAAGCTTTCTTT
CDR3 protein: CASKIGRFRDEAFF

V gene: TRBV6-1
D gene: NA
J gene: TRBJ1-2
clone size: many
CDR3 DNA: TGTGCCAGCAGCTTGGACAGTAGGACCTATGGCTACACCTTC
CDR3 protein: CASSLDSRTYGYTF

V gene: TRBV5-6
D gene: TRBD1
J gene: TRBJ1-4
clone size: many
CDR3 DNA: TGTGCCAGCAGCTCCACCCGGACAGGGTATGAAAAACTGTTTTTT
CDR3 protein: CASSSTRTGYEKLFF

V gene: TRBV6-5
D gene: NA
J gene: TRBJ2-1
clone size: many
CDR3 DNA: TGTGCCAGCAGTTTCCAATTGAGGTACTCCTACAATGAGCAGTTCTTC
CDR3 protein: CASSFQLRYSYNEQFF

V gene: TRBV4-1
D gene: NA
J gene: TRBJ2-7
clone size: many
CDR3 DNA: TGCGCCAGCAGCCAAGATGGAATTACAGTGTCCTACGAGCAGTACTTC
CDR3 protein: CASSQDGITVSYEQYF

V gene: TRBV27
D gene: TRBD2
J gene: TRBJ2-1
clone size: many
CDR3 DNA: TGTGCCAGCGGGCAAACGCGGGGGGGCCTCAGCCATGAGCAGTTCTTC
CDR3 protein: CASGQTRGGLSHEQFF

V gene: TRBV3-1
D gene: NA
J gene: TRBJ2-7
clone size: few
CDR3 DNA: TGTGCCAGCAGCCAAATAACAGGGATCTACGAGCAGTACTTC
CDR3 protein: CASSQITGIYEQYF

V gene: TRBV10-3
D gene: NA
J gene: TRBJ2-1
clone size: many
CDR3 DNA: TGTGCCATCAGTGAGAGAATGACCAGTCGGGACAATGAGCAGTTCTTC
CDR3 protein: CAISERMTSRDNEQFF

V gene: TRBV5-1
D gene: NA
J gene: TRBJ2-7
clone size: few
CDR3 DNA: TGCGCCAGCAGCTTGGAGGCTAGAGCCTACGAGCAGTACTTC
CDR3 protein: CASSLEARAYEQYF

V gene: TRBV20-1
D gene: TRBD1
J gene: TRBJ2-7
clone size: many
CDR3 DNA: TGCAGTGCTTTAGACAGGGGGCGTAACGAGCAGTACTTC
CDR3 protein: CSALDRGRNEQYF